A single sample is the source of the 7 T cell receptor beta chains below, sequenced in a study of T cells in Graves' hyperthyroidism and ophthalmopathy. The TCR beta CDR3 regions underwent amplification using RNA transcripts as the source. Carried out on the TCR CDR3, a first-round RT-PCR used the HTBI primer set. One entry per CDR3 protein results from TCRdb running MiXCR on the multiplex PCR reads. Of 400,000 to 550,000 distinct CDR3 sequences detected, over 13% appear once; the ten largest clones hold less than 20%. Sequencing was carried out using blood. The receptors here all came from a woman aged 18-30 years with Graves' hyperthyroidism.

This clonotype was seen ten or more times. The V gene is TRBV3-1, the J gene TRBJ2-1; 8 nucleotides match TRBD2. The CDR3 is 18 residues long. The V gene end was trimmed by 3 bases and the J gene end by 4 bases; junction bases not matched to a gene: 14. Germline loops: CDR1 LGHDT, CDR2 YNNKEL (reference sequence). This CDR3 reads CASSQYTREALFYNEQFF. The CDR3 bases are TGTGCCAGCAGCCAGTACACGCGGGAGGCACTCTTTTACAATGAGCAGTTCTTC.

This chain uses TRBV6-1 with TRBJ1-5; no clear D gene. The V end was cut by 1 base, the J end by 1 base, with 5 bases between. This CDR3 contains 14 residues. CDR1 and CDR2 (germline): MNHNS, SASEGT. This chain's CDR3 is CASSEVYSNQPQHF. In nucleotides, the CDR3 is TGTGCCAGCAGTGAAGTCTACAGCAATCAGCCCCAGCATTTT.

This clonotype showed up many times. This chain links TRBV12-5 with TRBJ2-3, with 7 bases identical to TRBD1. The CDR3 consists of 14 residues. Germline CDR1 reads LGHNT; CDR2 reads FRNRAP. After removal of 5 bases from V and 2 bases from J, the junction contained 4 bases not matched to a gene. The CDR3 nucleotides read TGTGCTAGTGGTCGGGACAGCCACACAGATACGCAGTATTTT. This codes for CASGRDSHTDTQYF.

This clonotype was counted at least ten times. CDR3 loop: CASSIDGTGDEQFF. CDR3 DNA: TGTGCCAGCAGTATAGACGGGACGGGGGATGAGCAGTTCTTC. V gene TRBV12-3 or TRBV12-4 combines with J gene TRBJ2-1; D may be TRBD2 (6 bases). The V gene lost 5 bases and the J gene lost 8 bases, with 16 bases spanning the gap. The CDR3 has 14 residues.

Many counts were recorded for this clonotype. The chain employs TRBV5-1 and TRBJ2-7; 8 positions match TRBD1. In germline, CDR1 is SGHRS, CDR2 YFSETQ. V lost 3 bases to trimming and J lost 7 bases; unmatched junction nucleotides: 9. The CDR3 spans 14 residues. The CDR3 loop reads CASSYHGQGEEQYF. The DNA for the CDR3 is TGCGCCAGCAGCTATCACGGACAGGGTGAAGAGCAGTACTTC.

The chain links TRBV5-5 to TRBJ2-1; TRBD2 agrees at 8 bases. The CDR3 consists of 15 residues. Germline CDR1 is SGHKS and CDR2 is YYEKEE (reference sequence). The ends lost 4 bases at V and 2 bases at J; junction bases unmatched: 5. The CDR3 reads CASSQRERTYNEQFF. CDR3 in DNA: TGTGCCAGCAGCCAGCGGGAGCGAACCTACAATGAGCAGTTCTTC.

Here the CDR3 reads CSANRAGRHNEQFF. Here the CDR3 DNA reads TGCAGTGCTAACAGGGCGGGACGTCACAATGAGCAGTTCTTC. The chain couples TRBV20-1 to TRBJ2-1, with D perhaps given as TRBD1 or TRBD2 (6 bases each). This CDR3 contains 14 residues. From germline, CDR1 is DFQATT and CDR2 SNEGSKA (reference sequence). Trimming shortened V by 4 bases and J by 5 bases, and 15 bases separated the two germline ends.